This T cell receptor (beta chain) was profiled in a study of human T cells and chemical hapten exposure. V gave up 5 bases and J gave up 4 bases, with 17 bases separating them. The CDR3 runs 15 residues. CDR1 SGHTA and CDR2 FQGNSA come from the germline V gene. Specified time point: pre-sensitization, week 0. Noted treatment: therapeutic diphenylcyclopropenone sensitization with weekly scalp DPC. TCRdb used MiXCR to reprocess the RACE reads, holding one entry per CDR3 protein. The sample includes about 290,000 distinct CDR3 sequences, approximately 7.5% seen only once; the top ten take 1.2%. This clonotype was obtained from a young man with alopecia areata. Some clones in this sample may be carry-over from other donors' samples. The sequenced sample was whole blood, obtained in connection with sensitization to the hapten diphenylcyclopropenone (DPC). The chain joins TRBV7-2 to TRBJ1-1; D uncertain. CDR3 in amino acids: CASSPHRSQSTEAFF. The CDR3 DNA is TGTGCCAGCAGCCCACACAGAAGCCAGAGCACTGAAGCTTTCTTT.